This T cell receptor (beta chain) was obtained from a study of T cell responses to AZD1222 COVID-19 vaccine. As to this clone: Its antigen is undetermined.

The CDR3 length is 12 residues. Per the germline V gene, CDR1 is MNHEY and CDR2 is SVGAGI. The V end was cut by 6 bases, the J end by 4 bases, with 8 bases between. Assay used: immunoSEQ multiplex PCR; TCRdb lists only in-frame clones, some missing. The table records about 99,000 clones, 70% to 90% of them present only once. Findings of the study overall: Every sample of the repertoires postdated the peak T cell response. Only 5 or 6 people who got AZD1222 tested seropositive at baseline. Donors were largely white British and mainly female; clonal diversity was possibly underestimated.

This clonotype originated in an adult in good health. Sequenced material: peripheral blood, taken on day 0 of AZD1222 vaccination. J is TRBJ2-3 and V is TRBV6-5; the D is unclear. In DNA, the CDR3 is TGTGCCAGCAGCCAACTATCAGATACGCAGTATTTT. Protein: CASSQLSDTQYF.